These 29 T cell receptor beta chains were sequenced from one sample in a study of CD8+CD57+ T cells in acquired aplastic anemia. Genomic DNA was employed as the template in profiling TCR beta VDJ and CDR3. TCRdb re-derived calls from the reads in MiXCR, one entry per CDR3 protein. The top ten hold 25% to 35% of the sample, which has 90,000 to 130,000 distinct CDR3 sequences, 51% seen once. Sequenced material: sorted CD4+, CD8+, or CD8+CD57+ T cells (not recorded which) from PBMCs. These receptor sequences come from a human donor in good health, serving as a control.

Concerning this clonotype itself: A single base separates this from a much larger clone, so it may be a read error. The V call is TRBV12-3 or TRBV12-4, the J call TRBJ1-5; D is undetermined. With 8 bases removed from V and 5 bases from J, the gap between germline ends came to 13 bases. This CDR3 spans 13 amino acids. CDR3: CASGPKRDQPQHF. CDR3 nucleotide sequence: TGTGCCAGCGGTCCCAAACGGGATCAGCCCCAGCATTTT.

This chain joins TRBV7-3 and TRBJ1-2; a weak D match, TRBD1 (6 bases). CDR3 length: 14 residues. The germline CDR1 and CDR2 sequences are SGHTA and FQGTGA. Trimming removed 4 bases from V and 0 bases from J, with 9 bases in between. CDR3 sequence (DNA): TGTGCCAGCAGCTCAGACAGGACTAACTATGGCTACACCTTC. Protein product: CASSSDRTNYGYTF.

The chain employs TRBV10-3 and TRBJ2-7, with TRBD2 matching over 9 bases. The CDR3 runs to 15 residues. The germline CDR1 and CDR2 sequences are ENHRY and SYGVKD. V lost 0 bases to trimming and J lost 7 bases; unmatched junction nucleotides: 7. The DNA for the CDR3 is TGTGCCATCAGTGAGTCCCCTAGCGGGACGGGTGAGCAGTACTTC. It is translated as CAISESPSGTGEQYF.

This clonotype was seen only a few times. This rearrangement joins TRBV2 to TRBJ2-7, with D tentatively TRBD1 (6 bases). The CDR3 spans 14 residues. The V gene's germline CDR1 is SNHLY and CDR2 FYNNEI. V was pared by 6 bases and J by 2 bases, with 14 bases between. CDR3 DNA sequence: TGTGCCAGCAGGGAGGAGGACAGCACCTACGAGCAGTACTTC. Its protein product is CASREEDSTYEQYF.

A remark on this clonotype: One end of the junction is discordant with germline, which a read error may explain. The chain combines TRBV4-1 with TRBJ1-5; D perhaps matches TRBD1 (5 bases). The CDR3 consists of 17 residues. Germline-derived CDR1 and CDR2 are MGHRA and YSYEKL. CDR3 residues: CAGSLAGGPYSNQPQHF. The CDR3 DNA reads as TGCGCCGGCAGCTTAGCGGGGGGTCCCTATAGCAATCAGCCCCAGCATTTT.

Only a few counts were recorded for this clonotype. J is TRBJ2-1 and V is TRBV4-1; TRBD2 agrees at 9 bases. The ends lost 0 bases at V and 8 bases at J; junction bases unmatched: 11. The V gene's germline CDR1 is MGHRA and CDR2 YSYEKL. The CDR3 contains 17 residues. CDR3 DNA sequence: TGCGCCAGCAGCCAAGAACCGCCCGCGGGGGGGCGGTATGAGCAGTTCTTC. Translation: CASSQEPPAGGRYEQFF.

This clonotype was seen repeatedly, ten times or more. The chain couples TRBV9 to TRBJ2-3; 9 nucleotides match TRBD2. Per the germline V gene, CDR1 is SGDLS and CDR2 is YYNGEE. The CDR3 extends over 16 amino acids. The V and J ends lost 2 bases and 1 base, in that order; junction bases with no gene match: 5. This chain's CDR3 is CASSVERGDRTDTQYF. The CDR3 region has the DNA TGTGCCAGCAGCGTCGAGCGGGGGGACCGCACAGATACGCAGTATTTT. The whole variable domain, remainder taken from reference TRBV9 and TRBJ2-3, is DSGVTQTPKHLITATGQRVTLRCSPRSGDLSVYWYQQSLDQGLQFLIQYYNGEERAKGNILERFSAQQFPDLHSELNLSSLELGDSALYFCASSVERGDRTDTQYFGPGTRLTVL.

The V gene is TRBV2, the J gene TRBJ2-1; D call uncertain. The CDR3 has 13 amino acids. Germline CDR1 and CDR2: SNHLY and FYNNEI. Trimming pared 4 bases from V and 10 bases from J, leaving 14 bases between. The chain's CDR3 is CASSVLGYGEQFF. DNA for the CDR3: TGTGCCAGCAGTGTATTGGGGTACGGGGAGCAGTTCTTC.

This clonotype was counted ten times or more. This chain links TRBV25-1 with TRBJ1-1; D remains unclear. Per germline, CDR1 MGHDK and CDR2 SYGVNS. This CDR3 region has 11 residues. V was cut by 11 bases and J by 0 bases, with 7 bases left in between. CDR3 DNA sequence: TGTGCCTCCGGGGTGAACACTGAAGCTTTCTTT. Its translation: CASGVNTEAFF. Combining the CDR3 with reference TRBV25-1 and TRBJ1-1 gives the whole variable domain EADIYQTPRYLVIGTGKKITLECSQTMGHDKMYWYQQDPGMELHLIHYSYGVNSTEKGDLSSESTVSRIRTEHFPLTLESARPSHTSQYLCASGVNTEAFFGQGTRLTVV.

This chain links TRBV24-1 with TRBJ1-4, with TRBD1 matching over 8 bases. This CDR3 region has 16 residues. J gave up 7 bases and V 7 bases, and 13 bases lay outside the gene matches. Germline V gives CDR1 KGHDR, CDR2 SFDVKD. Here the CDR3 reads CATSSGGADRSEKLFF. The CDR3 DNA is TGTGCCACCAGCTCAGGGGGCGCGGATCGTTCTGAAAAACTGTTTTTT.

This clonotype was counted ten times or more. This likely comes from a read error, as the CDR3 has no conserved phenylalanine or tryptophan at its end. The CDR3 sequence: CASSQGTSGEQYL. The CDR3 coding sequence is TGCGCCAGCAGCCAAGGGACTAGCGGGGAGCAGTACCTC. The chain has TRBV4-1 and TRBJ2-7; 11 bases map to TRBD2. Per germline, CDR1 MGHRA and CDR2 YSYEKL. The CDR3 runs 13 residues. After removal of 1 base from V and 7 bases from J, the junction contained 0 bases not matched to a gene.

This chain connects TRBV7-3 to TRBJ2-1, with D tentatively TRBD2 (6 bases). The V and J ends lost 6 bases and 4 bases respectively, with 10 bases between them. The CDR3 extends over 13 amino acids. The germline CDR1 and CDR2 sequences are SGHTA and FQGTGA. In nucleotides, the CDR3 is TGTGCCAGCAGTCGGGGGTCTTACAATGAGCAGTTCTTC. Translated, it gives CASSRGSYNEQFF.

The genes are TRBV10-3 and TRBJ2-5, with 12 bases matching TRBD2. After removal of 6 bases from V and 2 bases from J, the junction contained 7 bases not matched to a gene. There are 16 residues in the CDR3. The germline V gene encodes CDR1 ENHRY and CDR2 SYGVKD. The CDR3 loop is CAIRPAGTSGQETQYF. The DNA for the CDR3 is TGTGCCATCAGACCTGCCGGGACTAGCGGGCAAGAGACCCAGTACTTC.

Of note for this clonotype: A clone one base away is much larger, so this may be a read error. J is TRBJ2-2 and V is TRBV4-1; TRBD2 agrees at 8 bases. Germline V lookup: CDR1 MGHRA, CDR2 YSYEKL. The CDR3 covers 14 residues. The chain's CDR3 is CASSQAPVLAELSF. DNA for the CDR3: TGCGCCAGCAGCCAAGCCCCGGTACTAGCGGAGCTGTCTTTT.

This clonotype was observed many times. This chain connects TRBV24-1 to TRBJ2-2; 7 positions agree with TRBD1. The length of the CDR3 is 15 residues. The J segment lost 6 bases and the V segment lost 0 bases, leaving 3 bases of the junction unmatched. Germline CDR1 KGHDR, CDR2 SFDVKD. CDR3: CATSDLGQGAGELFF. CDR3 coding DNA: TGTGCCACCAGTGATTTGGGGCAGGGGGCCGGGGAGCTGTTTTTT.

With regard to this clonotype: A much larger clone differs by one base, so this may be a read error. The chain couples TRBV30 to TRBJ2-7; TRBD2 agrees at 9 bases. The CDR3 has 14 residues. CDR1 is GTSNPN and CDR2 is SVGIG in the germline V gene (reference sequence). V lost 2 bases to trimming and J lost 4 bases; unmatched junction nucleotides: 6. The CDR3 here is CAWSSGSGGYEQYF. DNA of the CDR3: TGTGCCTGGAGTTCGGGGAGCGGGGGGTACGAGCAGTACTTC.

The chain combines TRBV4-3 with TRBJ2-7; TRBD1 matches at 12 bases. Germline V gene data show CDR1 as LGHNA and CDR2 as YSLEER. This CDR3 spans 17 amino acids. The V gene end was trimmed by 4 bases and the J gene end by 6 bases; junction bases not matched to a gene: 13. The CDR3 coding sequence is TGCGCCAGCAGCCCGGGTCATTCCGGGACAGGGGGCGGCGAGCAGTACTTC. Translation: CASSPGHSGTGGGEQYF.

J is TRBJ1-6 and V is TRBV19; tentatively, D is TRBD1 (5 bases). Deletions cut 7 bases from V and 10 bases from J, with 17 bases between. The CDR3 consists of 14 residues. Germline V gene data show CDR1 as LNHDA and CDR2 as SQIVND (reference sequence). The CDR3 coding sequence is TGTGCCAGTAATCACCTGACAGCCATCTCACCCCTCCACTTT. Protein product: CASNHLTAISPLHF.

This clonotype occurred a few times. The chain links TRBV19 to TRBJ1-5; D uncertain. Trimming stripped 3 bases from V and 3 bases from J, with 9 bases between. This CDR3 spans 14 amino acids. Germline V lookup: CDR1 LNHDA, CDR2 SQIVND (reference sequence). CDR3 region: CASSIPENNQPQHF. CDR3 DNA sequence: TGTGCCAGTAGTATTCCGGAGAACAATCAGCCCCAGCATTTT.

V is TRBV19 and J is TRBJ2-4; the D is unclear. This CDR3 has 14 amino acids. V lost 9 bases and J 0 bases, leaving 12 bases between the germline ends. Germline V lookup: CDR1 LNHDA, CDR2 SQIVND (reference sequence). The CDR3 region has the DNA TGTGCCAGCTGGGTCGGCGTAGCCAAAAACATTCAGTACTTC. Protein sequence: CASWVGVAKNIQYF.

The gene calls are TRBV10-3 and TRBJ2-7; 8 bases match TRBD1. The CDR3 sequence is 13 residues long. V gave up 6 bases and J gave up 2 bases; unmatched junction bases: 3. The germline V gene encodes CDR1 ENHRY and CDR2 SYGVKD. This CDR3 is CAIRVQGAYEQYF. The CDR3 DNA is TGTGCCATCAGGGTACAGGGGGCCTACGAGCAGTACTTC.

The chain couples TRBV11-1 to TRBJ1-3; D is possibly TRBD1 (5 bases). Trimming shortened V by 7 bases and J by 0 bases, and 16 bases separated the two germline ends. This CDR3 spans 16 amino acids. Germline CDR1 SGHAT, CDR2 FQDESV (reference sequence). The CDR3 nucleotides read TGTGCCAGCACAGGGATACAGCGAAGCTCTGGAAACACCATATATTTT. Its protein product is CASTGIQRSSGNTIYF.

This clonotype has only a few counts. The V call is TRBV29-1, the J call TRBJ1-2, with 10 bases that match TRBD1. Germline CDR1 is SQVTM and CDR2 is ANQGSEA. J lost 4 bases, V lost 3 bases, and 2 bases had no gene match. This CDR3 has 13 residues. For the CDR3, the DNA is TGCAGCGTTGAGGGGACAGGGGTCTATGGCTACACCTTC. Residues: CSVEGTGVYGYTF.

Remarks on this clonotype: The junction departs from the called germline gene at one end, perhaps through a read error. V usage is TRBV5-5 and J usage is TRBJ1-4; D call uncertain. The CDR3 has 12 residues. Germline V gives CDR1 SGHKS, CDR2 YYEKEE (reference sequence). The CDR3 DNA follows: TGCGCCAGCAGCTTGGCTGATGAAAAACTGGTTTTT. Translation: CASSLADEKLVF.

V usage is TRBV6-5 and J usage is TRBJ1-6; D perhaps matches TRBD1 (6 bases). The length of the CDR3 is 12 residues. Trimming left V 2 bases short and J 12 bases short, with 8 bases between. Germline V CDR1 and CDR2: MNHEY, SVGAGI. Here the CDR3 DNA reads TGTGCCAGCAGTTACGGAGGGGGACCCCTCCACTTT. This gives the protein CASSYGGGPLHF.

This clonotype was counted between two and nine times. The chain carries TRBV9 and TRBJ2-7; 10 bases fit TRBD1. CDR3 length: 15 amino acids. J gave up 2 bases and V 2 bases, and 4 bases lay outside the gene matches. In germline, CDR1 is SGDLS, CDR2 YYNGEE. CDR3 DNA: TGTGCCAGCAGCGTGACAGGACAGGGGGCCTACGAGCAGTACTTC. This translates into CASSVTGQGAYEQYF.

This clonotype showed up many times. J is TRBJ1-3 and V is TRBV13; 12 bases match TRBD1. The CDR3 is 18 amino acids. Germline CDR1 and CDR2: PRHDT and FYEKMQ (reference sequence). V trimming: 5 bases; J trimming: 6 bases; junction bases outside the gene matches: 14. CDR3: CASSATLGQGAGENTIYF. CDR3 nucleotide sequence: TGTGCCAGCAGCGCTACCCTGGGACAGGGGGCTGGTGAAAACACCATATATTTT.

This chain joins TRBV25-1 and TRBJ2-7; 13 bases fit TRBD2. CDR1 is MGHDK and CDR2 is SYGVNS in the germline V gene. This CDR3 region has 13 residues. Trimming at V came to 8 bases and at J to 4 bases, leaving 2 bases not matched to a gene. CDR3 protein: CASGGLAGYEQYF. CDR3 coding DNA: TGTGCCAGCGGGGGACTAGCGGGATACGAGCAGTACTTC.

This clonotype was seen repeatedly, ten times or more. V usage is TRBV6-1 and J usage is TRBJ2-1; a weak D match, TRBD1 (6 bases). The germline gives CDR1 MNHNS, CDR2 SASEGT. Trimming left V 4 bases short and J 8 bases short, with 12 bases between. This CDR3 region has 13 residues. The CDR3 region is CASSALGADEQFF. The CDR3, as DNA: TGTGCCAGCAGTGCGTTGGGGGCGGATGAGCAGTTCTTC.